This is a list of T cell receptor beta chains from one sample in a study of blood T cell repertoires in COVID-19. Clones were read by immunoSEQ multiplex PCR, and TCRdb kept only the in-frame ones, dropping some. The sample consists of 150,000 to 200,000 clones, more than 70% of them appearing once. The sequencing sample was made of peripheral blood. Receptors originate from a woman over 75 with active or convalescent COVID-19. Both conserved end residues are part of each CDR3. A D gene is named only where the DNA matches it firmly. The size of a clone is reported for some rows only, either as once, few or many, or as a class for expanded clones.

d_gene	abundance	j_gene	v_gene	CDR3nt	CDR3aa
TRBD2	.	TRBJ2-3	TRBV7-6	TGTGCCAGCAGCTCCATCACCGGGACTAGCGGGGCGATGGATACGCAGTATTTT	CASSSITGTSGAMDTQYF
TRBD1	once	TRBJ1-5	TRBV6-6	TGTGCCAGCAGTCCGGGAGGACAGGGGATGGGTCAGCCCCAGCATTTT	CASSPGGQGMGQPQHF
.	.	TRBJ1-4	TRBV4-2	TGTGCCAGCAGCCCCCGAGGGGGGGCGACGGAAAAACTGTTTTTT	CASSPRGGATEKLFF
.	.	TRBJ1-5	TRBV3-1/TRBV3-2	TGTGCCAGCAGCCAGGAGGGAAATAGCAATCAGCCCCAGCATTTT	CASSQEGNSNQPQHF
.	.	TRBJ1-5	TRBV19	TGTGCCAGCGGGGGGGAGTGGGGCAATCAGCCCCAGCATTTT	CASGGEWGNQPQHF
.	.	TRBJ1-1	TRBV4-3	TGCGCCAGCAGCAAAACGACAGAGAACACTGAAGCTTTCTTT	CASSKTTENTEAFF
TRBD1	.	TRBJ2-7	TRBV6-1	TGTGCCAGCAGTTCGACAGGGCACTACGAGCAGTACTTC	CASSSTGHYEQYF
.	.	TRBJ1-1	TRBV27	TGTGCCAGCAGTCCGCAGGTGATGAACACTGAAGCTTTCTTT	CASSPQVMNTEAFF
.	.	TRBJ2-1	TRBV5-1	TGCGCCAGCAGCTTGTGGTCAGGGGCCAACAATGAGCAGTTCTTC	CASSLWSGANNEQFF
.	.	TRBJ1-1	TRBV4-2	TGTGCCAGCAGCCATCTTGACAGGAACACTGAAGCTTTCTTT	CASSHLDRNTEAFF
.	.	TRBJ1-1	TRBV4-1	TGCGCCAGCAGCCAAGGGGGGCCTCGGACAGCGAGTGAGGCTTTCTTT	CASSQGGPRTASEAFF
TRBD2	.	TRBJ2-1	TRBV7-6	TGTGCCAGCAGCTTGGGGACTAGCTCCTACAATGAGCAGTTCTTC	CASSLGTSSYNEQFF
TRBD1	.	TRBJ2-7	TRBV10-1	TGCGCCAGCCTCCCGGGACAGTCCTACGAGCAGTACTTC	CASLPGQSYEQYF
TRBD2	.	TRBJ2-1	TRBV18	TGTGCCAGCTCAACTCGAGCGGGAAGCTCCTACAATGAGCAGTTCTTC	CASSTRAGSSYNEQFF
.	.	TRBJ2-1	TRBV3-1/TRBV3-2	TGTGCCAGCAGCCTAACCGAGTCCCGGAATGAGCAGTTCTTC	CASSLTESRNEQFF
TRBD1	.	TRBJ2-1	TRBV10-3	TGTGCCATCAGTGATAAGCAGGGGGCTTACAATGAGCAGTTCTTC	CAISDKQGAYNEQFF
.	.	TRBJ2-5	TRBV7-9	TGTGCCAGCAGCCCGGGGTATCAAGAGACCCAGTACTTC	CASSPGYQETQYF